The clone carrying this TCR beta chain is a singleton in its sample. The V gene end was trimmed by 5 bases and the J gene end by 4 bases; junction bases not matched to a gene: 7. The CDR3 covers 15 residues. Germline assignment: CDR1 SGDLS and CDR2 YYNGEE. The data stem from a study of fetal regulatory T cell absence and autoimmunity. Clones were sequenced by immunoSEQ multiplex PCR, and TCRdb holds only the in-frame ones, with some missing. The sample has around 100,000 clones; about three quarters are singletons. This chain links TRBV9 with TRBJ2-1, with TRBD2 identical over 9 bases. The clonotype was recovered from a male donor with IPEX syndrome. Input material: pancreas tissue. Here the CDR3 DNA reads TGTGCCAGCAGTCCGGGGAGCGGGGGGTACAATGAGCAGTTCTTC. This encodes CASSPGSGGYNEQFF.